The source of this T cell receptor (beta chain) is a study of radiation and T cells in renal cell carcinoma. Background on the study: Nephrectomy followed 15 Gy stereotactic body radiation by 4 weeks. Study-wide points: Pretreatment tumor biopsies were lacking, so baseline clonotypes are unknown. Top tumor clonotypes rose in blood 2 weeks post-radiation, then contracted.

Time point in this sample: blood 2 weeks post-SBRT. Treatment denoted: 15 Gy SBRT to primary tumor, nephrectomy 4 weeks later. Serial blood draws occurred at baseline and 2 and 4 weeks post-SBRT. The germline V gene has CDR1 LNHDA and CDR2 SQIVND (reference sequence). The V and J ends lost 3 bases and 5 bases respectively, with 10 bases between them. CDR3 length: 13 amino acids. Points on this clone: Its cognate antigen is unknown.

Method: immunoSEQ multiplex PCR; TCRdb's copy keeps in-frame clones and lacks some. The data show 45,000 to 55,000 clones, around three quarters seen once. This receptor was taken from a woman in her 70s with renal cell carcinoma. J is TRBJ2-5 and V is TRBV19; D gene ambiguous. Here the sequenced sample was blood, taken from a patient whose treatment included radiotherapy and nephrectomy. CDR3 sequence (DNA): TGTGCCAGTAGTATGAGGTTAGGCGAGACCCAGTACTTC. Its translation: CASSMRLGETQYF.